Below, 21 T cell receptor beta chains from the same sample are listed, as sequenced in a study of Tregs in tolerant kidney transplant recipients. Sequencing used immunoSEQ multiplex PCR; TCRdb keeps in-frame clones, though not all of them. The sample yields about 240,000 clones, about four fifths seen once. What was sequenced was CD4+ T cells from blood. The source is a human donor in good health.

This clone was seen a handful of times. The chain recombines TRBV7-9 with TRBJ1-1; D unclear. Germline-derived CDR1 and CDR2 are SEHNR and FQNEAQ (reference sequence). This CDR3 is built from 14 residues. V lost 1 base and J 0 bases, leaving 6 bases between the germline ends. For the CDR3, the DNA is TGTGCCAGCAGCTTAGTTACGGTGAACACTGAAGCTTTCTTT. Its translation is CASSLVTVNTEAFF.

The gene calls are TRBV10-1 and TRBJ1-2; 7 nucleotides match TRBD1. V shed 6 bases and J 0 bases; nucleotides not matched to a gene: 13. CDR1 and CDR2 (germline): WNHNN, SYGVQD (reference sequence). This CDR3 has 17 amino acids. This CDR3 is CASRAFRGRLPNYGYTF. For the CDR3, the DNA is TGCGCCAGCAGAGCATTTAGGGGGCGACTGCCTAACTATGGCTACACCTTC.

The V and J genes are TRBV7-2 and TRBJ2-1, with TRBD2 identical over 8 bases. V lost 5 bases and J lost 6; bases outside the gene matches: 6. The CDR3 has 14 amino acids. Germline CDR1 is SGHTA and CDR2 is FQGNSA. The CDR3 nucleotides read TGTGCCAGCAGCCGGGGGGGCCCCTCCAATGAGCAGTTCTTC. Its translation: CASSRGGPSNEQFF.

The V and J genes are TRBV5-5 and TRBJ1-1; D is possibly TRBD1 (6 bases). Trimming pared 2 bases from V and 8 bases from J, leaving 28 bases between. The CDR3 is 18 residues long. The germline V gene encodes CDR1 SGHKS and CDR2 YYEKEE (reference sequence). CDR3 loop: CASSFGRIRPLQGTEAFF. The DNA of the CDR3 is TGTGCCAGCAGCTTCGGTCGGATCCGGCCGCTGCAGGGGACAGAAGCTTTCTTT.

The V call is TRBV2, the J call TRBJ2-3, with a weak D call TRBD2 (6 bases). V was shortened by 7 bases and J by 2 bases, with 13 bases between the two germline ends. Germline lookup yields CDR1 SNHLY and CDR2 FYNNEI. The CDR3 has 14 residues. CDR3 residues: CASTRERATDTQYF. CDR3 nucleotide sequence: TGTGCCAGCACACGGGAGAGGGCCACAGATACGCAGTATTTT.

The chain links TRBV30 to TRBJ1-4, with a tentative D call TRBD1 (5 bases). The CDR3 loop spans 13 amino acids. CDR1 and CDR2 from the germline V gene are GTSNPN and SVGIG (reference sequence). Trimming shortened V by 4 bases and J by 7 bases, and 13 bases separated the two germline ends. For the CDR3, the DNA is TGTGCCTGGACGGAGGGGCAGGGTGAAAAACTGTTTTTT. Protein sequence: CAWTEGQGEKLFF.

The chain carries TRBV5-1 and TRBJ2-3; D gene unclear. The CDR3 totals 15 residues. V dropped 0 bases and J dropped 5 bases, with 13 bases sitting between them. Germline CDR1 reads SGHRS; CDR2 reads YFSETQ. The CDR3 DNA reads as TGCGCCAGCAGCTTGGGAGTTTCCTCCGGAGATACGCAGTATTTT. This sequence encodes CASSLGVSSGDTQYF.

For this clone: The junction does not match germline at one end; this may be a read error. The chain recombines TRBV10-3 with TRBJ1-5, with D perhaps matching TRBD1 (5 bases). This CDR3 is 12 amino acids long. Germline CDR1 ENHRY, CDR2 SYGVKD. CDR3 nucleotide sequence: TGTGCCACCAGTGAAGGGGATCAGCCCCAGCATTTT. Translating gives CATSEGDQPQHF.

The rearrangement uses TRBV4-1 and TRBJ1-5; D may be TRBD1 (6 bases). V was shortened by 1 base and J by 5 bases, with 12 bases between the two germline ends. CDR3 length equals 15 residues. Per germline, CDR1 MGHRA and CDR2 YSYEKL. The CDR3 sequence: CASSQGKGGYQPQHF. The CDR3 DNA follows: TGCGCCAGCAGCCAAGGAAAGGGGGGTTATCAGCCCCAGCATTTT.

The chain is built from TRBV18 and TRBJ1-2; D gene uncertain. Germline V CDR1 and CDR2: KGHSH, LQKENI. The length of the CDR3 is 14 residues. The V and J ends lost 4 bases and 5 bases respectively, with 14 bases between them. CDR3 sequence reads: CASSRSGNLYGYTF. CDR3 coding DNA: TGTGCCAGCTCACGTTCCGGGAACTTGTATGGCTACACCTTC. Based on the CDR3 plus reference TRBV18 and TRBJ1-2, the full variable domain is NAGVMQNPRHLVRRRGQEARLRCSPMKGHSHVYWYRQLPEEGLKFMVYLQKENIIDESGMPKERFSAEFPKEGPSILRIQQVVRGDSAAYFCASSRSGNLYGYTFGSGTRLTVV.

J is TRBJ2-5 and V is TRBV6-1, with 11 bases that match TRBD2. This CDR3 spans 15 amino acids. The germline CDR1 and CDR2 sequences are MNHNS and SASEGT. V shed 7 bases, J shed 5 bases, and the junction held 9 bases outside the gene matches. CDR3 region: CASTLLAGGSETQYF. CDR3 in DNA: TGTGCCAGCACCCTCCTAGCGGGGGGAAGCGAGACCCAGTACTTC.

The gene calls are TRBV5-6 and TRBJ1-3; no definite D call. The V gene lost 2 bases and the J gene lost 4 bases, with 13 bases spanning the gap. Germline CDR1 is SGHDT and CDR2 is YYEEEE. The CDR3 has 15 residues. DNA of the CDR3: TGTGCCAGCAGCTTCGGGATCATGTTAGGAAACACCATATATTTT. Residues: CASSFGIMLGNTIYF.

V usage is TRBV4-2 and J usage is TRBJ1-2, with D uncertain. The V gene lost 1 base and the J gene lost 5 bases, with 17 bases spanning the gap. This CDR3 region has 16 residues. Germline lookup yields CDR1 LGHNA and CDR2 YNFKEQ. CDR3 DNA sequence: TGTGCCAGCAGCCAAGTTCCCCTCCTTCTTGCATATGGCTACACCTTC. This encodes CASSQVPLLLAYGYTF.

As to this clone: The conserved closing phenylalanine or tryptophan is absent in this CDR3, likely reflecting a read error. The V gene is TRBV7-6, the J gene TRBJ1-1; no definite D call. The CDR3 covers 14 residues. V lost 4 bases, J lost 11 bases, and 20 bases lay in between. In germline, CDR1 is SGHVS, CDR2 FNYEAQ. CDR3 nucleotides: TGTGCCAGCAGCTCCGTTCAGAGGCGACGGTGCGCTTTCTCT. Translation: CASSSVQRRRCAFS.

This clone was detected once. The chain recombines TRBV11-2 with TRBJ2-3; 14 bases align to TRBD2. Germline V gene sequence: CDR1 SGHAT, CDR2 FQNNGV. Unmatched junction bases numbered 5, after V lost 1 base and J lost 5 bases. The CDR3 covers 17 residues. DNA of the CDR3: TGTGCCAGCAGCTTAGGACTAGCGGGAGGGTTAAGAGATACGCAGTATTTT. Protein product: CASSLGLAGGLRDTQYF. The entire variable domain, with the rest obtained from reference TRBV11-2 and TRBJ2-3, is as follows: EAGVAQSPRYKIIEKRQSVAFWCNPISGHATLYWYQQILGQGPKLLIQFQNNGVVDDSQLPKDRFSAERLKGVDSTLKIQPAKLEDSAVYLCASSLGLAGGLRDTQYFGPGTRLTVL.

This chain uses TRBV10-3 with TRBJ2-1, with TRBD2 matching 7 bases. The CDR3 has 18 amino acids. Trimming at V came to 0 bases and at J to 4 bases, leaving 12 bases not matched to a gene. Germline values: CDR1 ENHRY, CDR2 SYGVKD. For the CDR3, the DNA is TGTGCCATCAGTGAGTCGGTTCGCCCCGCTAGCGGTTACAATGAGCAGTTCTTC. Amino acids: CAISESVRPASGYNEQFF.

This rearrangement joins TRBV7-9 to TRBJ1-1, with 8 bases identical to TRBD1. In germline, CDR1 is SEHNR, CDR2 FQNEAQ (reference sequence). The V and J ends lost 5 bases and 6 bases, in that order; junction bases with no gene match: 8. This CDR3 spans 14 amino acids. CDR3 coding DNA: TGTGCCAGCAGCCTGACAGGGGTGGTCTCTGAAGCTTTCTTT. This translates into CASSLTGVVSEAFF.

The rearrangement links TRBV11-2 to TRBJ2-1; a weak D match, TRBD2 (6 bases). Per germline, CDR1 SGHAT and CDR2 FQNNGV. CDR3 length: 15 residues. V lost 5 bases, J lost 1 base, and 12 bases lay in between. CDR3 sequence (DNA): TGTGCCAGCAGCCCAGGGACTTCTTCCTACAATGAGCAGTTCTTC. This gives the protein CASSPGTSSYNEQFF.

The chain recombines TRBV7-8 with TRBJ1-6; the D is unclear. Trimming stripped 1 base from V and 6 bases from J, with 19 bases between. The germline V gene has CDR1 SGHVS and CDR2 FQNEAQ. CDR3 length equals 18 residues. The CDR3 protein is CASSLVASRGMGNSPLHF. For the CDR3, the DNA is TGTGCCAGCAGCTTAGTTGCTTCGAGAGGGATGGGTAATTCACCCCTCCACTTT.

The CDR3 region has the DNA TGTGCCAGCAGCTTAGGTAGAGGGGGAGCGGGGGAGCAGTACTTC. The encoded protein is CASSLGRGGAGEQYF. The chain joins TRBV7-7 to TRBJ2-7; D might be TRBD2 (7 bases). This CDR3 is 15 amino acids long. Germline V gives CDR1 SSHAT, CDR2 FNYEAQ (reference sequence). V dropped 1 base and J dropped 7 bases, with 17 bases sitting between them.

The J gene is TRBJ2-5, the V gene TRBV5-4, with TRBD1 matching over 9 bases. The CDR3 loop spans 15 amino acids. Per germline, CDR1 SGHNT and CDR2 YYREEE (reference sequence). Trimming removed 0 bases from V and 1 base from J; junction bases left unmatched: 1. The CDR3 coding sequence is TGTGCCAGCAGCTTGGAACAGGGGGCCCAAGAGACCCAGTACTTC. Protein sequence: CASSLEQGAQETQYF.